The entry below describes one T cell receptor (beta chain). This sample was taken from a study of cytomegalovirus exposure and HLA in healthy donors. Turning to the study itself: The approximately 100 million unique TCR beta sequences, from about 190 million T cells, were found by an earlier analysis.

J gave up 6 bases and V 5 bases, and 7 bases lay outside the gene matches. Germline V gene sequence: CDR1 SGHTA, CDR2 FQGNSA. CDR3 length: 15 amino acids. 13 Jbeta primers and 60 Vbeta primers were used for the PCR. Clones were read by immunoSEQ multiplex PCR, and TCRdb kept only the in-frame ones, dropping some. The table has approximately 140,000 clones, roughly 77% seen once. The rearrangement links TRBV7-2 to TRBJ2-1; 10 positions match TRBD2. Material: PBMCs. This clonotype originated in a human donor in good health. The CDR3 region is CASSKSGRAGNEQFF. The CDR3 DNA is TGTGCCAGCAGCAAAAGCGGGAGGGCCGGCAATGAGCAGTTCTTC.